This TCR beta chain was identified during a study of beta chain features in type 1 diabetes. About the research overall: Sorted cells examined across all samples numbered 100 million to 140 million.

Details on this clone: Its specificity is unknown.

Expressed TCRB transcripts were sequenced because the entire RNA isolate underwent reverse transcription. Average reads for naive, central memory and regulatory T cell samples were 3.5 million to 4.5 million. Only in-frame clones appear in the TCRdb table, and some are missing; sequencing was by immunoSEQ multiplex PCR. The sample yields some 150,000 clones, 13% seen once. Overall study results and limits: PCR might pick shorter templates more often, in the same way for patients and controls. Moderately but significantly shorter TCRB CDR3s were found in Type 1 diabetes patients in all four CD4+ subsets.

Source material: central memory CD4+ T cells from blood. The source of this sequence is a man aged 18 to 29 with type 1 diabetes.

The CDR3 loop is CASSFNRLNTEAFF. CDR3 DNA sequence: TGTGCCAGCAGCTTTAACAGATTGAACACTGAAGCTTTCTTT. V usage is TRBV11-2 and J usage is TRBJ1-1; no firm D call. There are 14 residues in the CDR3. Germline CDR1 is SGHAT and CDR2 is FQNNGV. V was pared by 3 bases and J by 0 bases, with 8 bases between.